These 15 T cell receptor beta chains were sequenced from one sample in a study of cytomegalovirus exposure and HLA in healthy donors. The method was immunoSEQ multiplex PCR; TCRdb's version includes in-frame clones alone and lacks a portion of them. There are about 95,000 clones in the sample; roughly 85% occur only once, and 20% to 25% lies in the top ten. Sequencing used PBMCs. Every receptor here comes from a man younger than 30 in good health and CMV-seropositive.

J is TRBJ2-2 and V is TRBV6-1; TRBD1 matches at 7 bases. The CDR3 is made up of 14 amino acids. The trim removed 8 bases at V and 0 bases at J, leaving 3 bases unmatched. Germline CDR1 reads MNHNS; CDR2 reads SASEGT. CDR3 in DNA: TGTGCCAGCGGGGACAGCCCGAACACCGGGGAGCTGTTTTTT. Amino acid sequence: CASGDSPNTGELFF.

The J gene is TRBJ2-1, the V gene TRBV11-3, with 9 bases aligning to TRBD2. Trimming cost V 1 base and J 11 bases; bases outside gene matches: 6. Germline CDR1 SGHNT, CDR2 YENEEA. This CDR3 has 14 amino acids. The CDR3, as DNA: TGTGCCAGCAGCTTAGTTAGCGGGAGAAATCAGCAGTTCTTC. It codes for CASSLVSGRNQQFF.

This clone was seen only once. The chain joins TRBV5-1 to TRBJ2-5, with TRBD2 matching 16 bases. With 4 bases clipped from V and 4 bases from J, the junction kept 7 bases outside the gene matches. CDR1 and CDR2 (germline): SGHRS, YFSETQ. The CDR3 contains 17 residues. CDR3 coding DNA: TGCGCCAGCAGCGAGGGGACTAGCGGGAGGGCCGGAGAGACCCAGTACTTC. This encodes CASSEGTSGRAGETQYF.

CDR3 in amino acids: CASSYQGYNQPQHF. The CDR3 coding sequence is TGTGCCAGCAGTTACCAGGGTTACAATCAGCCCCAGCATTTT. The chain joins TRBV6-5 to TRBJ1-5, with a possible D match to TRBD1 (5 bases). This CDR3 is 14 amino acids long. The V end lost 2 bases, the J end lost 3 bases, and 8 bases lay between the germline ends. Germline CDR1 reads MNHEY; CDR2 reads SVGAGI.

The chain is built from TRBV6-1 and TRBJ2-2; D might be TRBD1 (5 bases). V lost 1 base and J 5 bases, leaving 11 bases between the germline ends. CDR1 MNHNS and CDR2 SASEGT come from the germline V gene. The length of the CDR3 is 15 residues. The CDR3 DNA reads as TGTGCCAGCAGTGAAGGGGCAGGGTGGACCGGGGAGCTGTTTTTT. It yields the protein CASSEGAGWTGELFF.

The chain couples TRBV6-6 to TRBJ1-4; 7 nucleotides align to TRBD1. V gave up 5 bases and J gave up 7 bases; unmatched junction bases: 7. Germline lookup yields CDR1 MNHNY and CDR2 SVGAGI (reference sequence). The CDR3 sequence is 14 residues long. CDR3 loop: CASSTPGGGEKLFF. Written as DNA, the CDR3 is TGTGCCAGCAGTACCCCAGGGGGTGGTGAAAAACTGTTTTTT.

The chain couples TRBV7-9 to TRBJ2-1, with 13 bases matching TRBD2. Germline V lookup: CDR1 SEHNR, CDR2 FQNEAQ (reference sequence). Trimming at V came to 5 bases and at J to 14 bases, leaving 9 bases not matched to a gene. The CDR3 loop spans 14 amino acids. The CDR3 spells CASSQTSGRLGEFF. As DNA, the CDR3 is TGTGCCAGCAGCCAGACTAGCGGGAGGTTGGGGGAGTTCTTC.

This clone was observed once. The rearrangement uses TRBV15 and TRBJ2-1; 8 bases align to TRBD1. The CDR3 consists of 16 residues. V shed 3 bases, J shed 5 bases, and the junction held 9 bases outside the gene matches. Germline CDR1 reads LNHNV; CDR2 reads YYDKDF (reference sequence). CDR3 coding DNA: TGTGCCACCAGCAGTTACAGGGGGGATTTGGACAATGAGCAGTTCTTC. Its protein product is CATSSYRGDLDNEQFF.

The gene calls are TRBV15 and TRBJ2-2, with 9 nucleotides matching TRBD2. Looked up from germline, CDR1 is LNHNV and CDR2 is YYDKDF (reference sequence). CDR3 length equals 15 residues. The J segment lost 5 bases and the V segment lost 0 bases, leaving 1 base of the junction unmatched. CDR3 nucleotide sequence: TGTGCCACCAGCAGAGATCTAGCGGGGACCGGGGAGCTGTTTTTT. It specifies CATSRDLAGTGELFF.

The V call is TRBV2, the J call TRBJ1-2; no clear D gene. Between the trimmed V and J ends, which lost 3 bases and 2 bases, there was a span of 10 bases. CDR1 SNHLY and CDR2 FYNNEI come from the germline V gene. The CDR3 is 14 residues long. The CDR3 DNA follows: TGTGCCAGCAGTGATGGTGGGCTGAACTATGGCTACACCTTC. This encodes CASSDGGLNYGYTF.

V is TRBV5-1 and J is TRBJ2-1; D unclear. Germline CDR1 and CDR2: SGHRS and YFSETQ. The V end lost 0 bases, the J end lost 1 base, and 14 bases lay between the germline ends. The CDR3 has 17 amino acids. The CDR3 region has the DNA TGCGCCAGCAGCTTGGGGGCAGCAAGTGGGTCCTACAATGAGCAGTTCTTC. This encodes CASSLGAASGSYNEQFF.

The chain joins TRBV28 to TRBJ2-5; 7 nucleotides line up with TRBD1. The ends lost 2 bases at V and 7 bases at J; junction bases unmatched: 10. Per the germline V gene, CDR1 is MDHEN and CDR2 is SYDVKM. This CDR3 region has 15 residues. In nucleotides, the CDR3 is TGTGCCAGCAGTTTAGTGACCGGGACAGTCGGGACCCAGTACTTC. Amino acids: CASSLVTGTVGTQYF.

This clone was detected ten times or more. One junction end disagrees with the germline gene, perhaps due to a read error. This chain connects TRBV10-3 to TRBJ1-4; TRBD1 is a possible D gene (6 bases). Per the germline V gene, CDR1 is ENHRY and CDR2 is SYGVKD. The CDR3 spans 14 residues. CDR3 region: CAISERVDSGELFF. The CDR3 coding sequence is TGTGCCATCAGTGAGCGGGTGGACAGCGGGGAACTATTTTTT.

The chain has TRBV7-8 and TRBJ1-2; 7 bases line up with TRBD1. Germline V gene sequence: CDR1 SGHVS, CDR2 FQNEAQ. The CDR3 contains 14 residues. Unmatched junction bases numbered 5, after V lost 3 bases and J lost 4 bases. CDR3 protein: CASSLGQGGYGYTF. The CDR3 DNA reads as TGTGCCAGCAGCTTGGGGCAGGGGGGCTATGGCTACACCTTC.

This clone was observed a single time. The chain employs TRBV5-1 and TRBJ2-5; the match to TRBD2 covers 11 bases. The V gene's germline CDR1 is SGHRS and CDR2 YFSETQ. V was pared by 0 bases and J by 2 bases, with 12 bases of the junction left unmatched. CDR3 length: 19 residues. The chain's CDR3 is CASSLAPHFSGGGQETQYF. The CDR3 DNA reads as TGCGCCAGCAGCTTGGCCCCCCACTTTAGCGGGGGGGGGCAAGAGACCCAGTACTTC.